Shown below are 23 T cell receptor beta chains from a single sample sequenced in a study of blood T cell repertoires in COVID-19. The data were produced by immunoSEQ multiplex PCR, yet TCRdb's version contains in-frame clones alone and is incomplete. The sample lists 150,000 to 200,000 clones, roughly four fifths occurring once. Specimen: peripheral blood. All receptors come from a woman aged 40 to 50 with acute or convalescent COVID-19.

The chain combines TRBV5-1 with TRBJ1-3, with D perhaps matching TRBD1 (5 bases). The CDR3 loop spans 18 amino acids. The V gene's germline CDR1 is SGHRS and CDR2 YFSETQ. V was shortened by 2 bases and J by 2 bases, with 20 bases between the two germline ends. The CDR3 bases are TGCGCCAGCAGCTTATCCGGGACTGACATCTTTCCTGGAAACACCATATATTTT. This translates into CASSLSGTDIFPGNTIYF.

This clone is judged medium-sized (0.01 to 0.1%). The gene calls are TRBV2 and TRBJ2-7; a possible D gene is TRBD1 (5 bases). Germline values: CDR1 SNHLY, CDR2 FYNNEI. With 7 bases removed from V and 0 bases from J, the gap between germline ends came to 10 bases. This CDR3 has 13 residues. For the CDR3, the DNA is TGTGCCAGCACGCAACAGGACTCCTACGAGCAGTACTTC. Its protein is CASTQQDSYEQYF.

The V call is TRBV2, the J call TRBJ1-2; D call uncertain. Germline V lookup: CDR1 SNHLY, CDR2 FYNNEI. The CDR3 has 15 residues. The germline V and J ends were trimmed by 3 bases and 6 bases, with 17 bases remaining between them. CDR3 in DNA: TGTGCCAGCAGTGACTTTAGAGGAGAAGGAAATGGCTACACCTTC. Residues: CASSDFRGEGNGYTF.

The V call is TRBV19, the J call TRBJ1-1; tentatively, D is TRBD1 (5 bases). V was cut by 7 bases and J by 10 bases, with 19 bases left in between. Per the germline V gene, CDR1 is LNHDA and CDR2 is SQIVND (reference sequence). There are 13 residues in the CDR3. CDR3 DNA sequence: TGTGCCAGTAATCTGGGGGGATCCGCTCGAGCTTTCTTT. It encodes CASNLGGSARAFF.

The chain carries TRBV2 and TRBJ2-2; D call uncertain. The V and J ends lost 10 bases and 0 bases respectively, with 12 bases between them. The CDR3 length is 14 residues. CDR1 and CDR2 from the germline V gene are SNHLY and FYNNEI. CDR3 in DNA: TGTGCCACGAACCAGAAATCGAACACCGGGGAGCTGTTTTTT. This gives the protein CATNQKSNTGELFF. Drawing the rest from reference TRBV2 and TRBJ2-2, the complete variable domain is EPEVTQTPSHQVTQMGQEVILRCVPISNHLYFYWYRQILGQKVEFLVSFYNNEISEKSEIFDDQFSVERPDGSNFTLKIRSTKLEDSAMYFCATNQKSNTGELFFGEGSRLTVL.

V gene TRBV5-1 combines with J gene TRBJ1-2; 7 bases are shared with TRBD1. Trimming cost V 4 bases and J 5 bases; bases outside gene matches: 2. The germline V gene encodes CDR1 SGHRS and CDR2 YFSETQ. The CDR3 contains 12 residues. Written as DNA, the CDR3 is TGCGCCAGCAGCACACAGGGGTATGGCTACACCTTC. Its translation is CASSTQGYGYTF.

The rearrangement links TRBV28 to TRBJ2-5; D gene ambiguous. Germline V gene data show CDR1 as MDHEN and CDR2 as SYDVKM. The CDR3 is 12 residues long. Trimming shortened V by 4 bases and J by 4 bases, and 7 bases separated the two germline ends. The CDR3 loop is CASSSIPETQYF. For the CDR3, the DNA is TGTGCCAGCAGTTCTATCCCAGAGACCCAGTACTTC.

The rearrangement uses TRBV28 and TRBJ1-2; the D gene is possibly TRBD1 (6 bases). The CDR3 covers 15 residues. Trimming pared 5 bases from V and 4 bases from J, leaving 17 bases between. CDR1 is MDHEN and CDR2 is SYDVKM in the germline V gene. The DNA for the CDR3 is TGTGCCAGCAGTCCGTTGGGGGGGGCGCTCTATGGCTACACCTTC. Its translation is CASSPLGGALYGYTF.

This clone has a single count. Here the CDR3 DNA reads TGCGCCAGCAGCAACAGCCAGTCCGAAAATAGCAATCAGCCCCAGCATTTT. The encoded protein is CASSNSQSENSNQPQHF. The rearrangement joins TRBV4-1 to TRBJ1-5; D not resolved. With 5 bases removed from V and 0 bases from J, the gap between germline ends came to 17 bases. CDR1 and CDR2 (germline): MGHRA, YSYEKL. The CDR3 loop spans 17 amino acids.

CDR3 in DNA: TGTGCCACCAGTGAGCCCGCCCGAGAAGAGACCCAGTACTTC. Encoded protein: CATSEPAREETQYF. This chain joins TRBV24-1 and TRBJ2-5, with D unclear. V was shortened by 4 bases and J by 3 bases, with 11 bases between the two germline ends. The CDR3 consists of 14 residues. The germline gives CDR1 KGHDR, CDR2 SFDVKD.

This clone appeared many times. This sequence joins TRBV27 and TRBJ1-2, with 7 positions matching TRBD1. Germline CDR1 reads MNHEY; CDR2 reads SMNVEV (reference sequence). The CDR3 has 17 residues. Unmatched junction bases numbered 11, after V lost 4 bases and J lost 0 bases. The CDR3 DNA is TGTGCCAGCAGTTATAGACAGGGTGGCGCAGCTAACTATGGCTACACCTTC. Protein: CASSYRQGGAANYGYTF.

This clone occurred once. J is TRBJ2-5 and V is TRBV10-3; 9 bases are a match to TRBD2. CDR3 length equals 13 residues. Per germline, CDR1 ENHRY and CDR2 SYGVKD. With V trimmed by 10 bases and J by 1 base, 4 bases remained unmatched. CDR3 sequence: CATKTSGQETQYF. The CDR3 bases are TGTGCCACTAAGACTAGCGGCCAAGAGACCCAGTACTTC.

There are a few counts of this clone. This chain uses TRBV7-9 with TRBJ2-5, with D maybe TRBD2 (5 bases). Trimming took 3 bases from V and 5 from J, leaving 19 bases between them. There are 16 residues in the CDR3. Germline CDR1 and CDR2: SEHNR and FQNEAQ (reference sequence). The CDR3 here is CASSFWLATLSETQYF. DNA for the CDR3: TGTGCCAGCAGCTTTTGGCTAGCTACCCTATCGGAGACCCAGTACTTC.

J is TRBJ1-1 and V is TRBV3-1 (or the pseudogene TRBV3-2), with D tentatively TRBD1 (6 bases). The CDR3 runs 14 residues. CDR1 is LGHDT, CDR2 YNNKEL, per germline (reference sequence). V lost 0 bases, J lost 7 bases, and 12 bases lay in between. Here the CDR3 reads CASSQDHGGREAFF. The CDR3 DNA reads TGTGCCAGCAGCCAAGATCACGGGGGGCGTGAAGCTTTCTTT.

This chain uses TRBV4-1 with TRBJ2-1, with a possible D match to TRBD1 (6 bases). The V and J ends lost 3 bases and 8 bases respectively, with 11 bases between them. CDR3 size: 13 residues. Germline CDR1 is MGHRA and CDR2 is YSYEKL. CDR3 sequence reads: CASSHLPGDEQFF. DNA for the CDR3: TGCGCCAGCAGCCACCTTCCAGGGGATGAGCAGTTCTTC.

This chain uses TRBV28 with TRBJ2-1, with D possibly being TRBD2 (5 bases). CDR3 length: 15 residues. The germline CDR1 and CDR2 sequences are MDHEN and SYDVKM. The ends were cut back, 8 bases at V and 4 bases at J, with 18 bases in the middle. The CDR3 DNA reads as TGTGCCAGCGGTAGGCCGGACTGGGAATACAATGAGCAGTTCTTC. This gives the protein CASGRPDWEYNEQFF.

The genes are TRBV6-5 and TRBJ1-2; perhaps TRBD1 as D (6 bases). Germline V gives CDR1 MNHEY, CDR2 SVGAGI. V was clipped by 0 bases and J by 4 bases, with 15 bases between them. The CDR3 is made up of 16 amino acids. The CDR3 sequence: CASSYSWAGAVYGYTF. The CDR3 DNA reads as TGTGCCAGCAGTTACTCGTGGGCAGGGGCCGTCTATGGCTACACCTTC.

This chain links TRBV5-4 with TRBJ2-7; possibly TRBD1 for D (6 bases). Germline V gene data show CDR1 as SGHNT and CDR2 as YYREEE (reference sequence). The CDR3 has 16 amino acids. Trimming took off 4 bases at V and 2 bases at J, with 19 bases between the two ends. CDR3 region: CASSAAPRGPAYEQYF. For the CDR3, the DNA is TGTGCCAGCAGCGCAGCCCCCAGGGGTCCAGCCTACGAGCAGTACTTC.

CDR3 sequence: CAISRDRGERGYTF. The CDR3 region has the DNA TGTGCCATCAGCAGGGACAGGGGCGAGAGAGGCTACACCTTC. J is TRBJ1-2 and V is TRBV10-3; 10 bases are a match to TRBD1. V trimming: 6 bases; J trimming: 8 bases; junction bases outside the gene matches: 9. CDR1 is ENHRY, CDR2 SYGVKD, per germline. This CDR3 is 14 amino acids long.

This clone was detected only once. The chain combines TRBV27 with TRBJ2-5; TRBD1 is a possible D gene (6 bases). This CDR3 is built from 16 residues. V shed 6 bases and J shed 1 base, with 18 bases lying between them. CDR1 is MNHEY and CDR2 is SMNVEV in the germline V gene (reference sequence). For the CDR3, the DNA is TGTGCCAGCAGGGTTTCGGTTGGACAGCTCCAAGAGACCCAGTACTTC. Its translation is CASRVSVGQLQETQYF.

As to this clone: Its ends do not fully match the called genes, so a read error is possible. The same CDR3 is also encoded by other DNA sequences in this sample. J is TRBJ2-4 and V is TRBV19, with no clear D. CDR3 size: 12 residues. Germline values: CDR1 LNHDA, CDR2 SQIVND (reference sequence). The DNA for the CDR3 is TGTGCTAGTAGTTCAAATAAAAACATTCAGTACTTC. This translates into CASSSNKNIQYF.

The chain is built from TRBV2 and TRBJ2-3; 9 bases map to TRBD2. V was clipped by 4 bases and J by 5 bases; unmatched bases: 7. Per the germline V gene, CDR1 is SNHLY and CDR2 is FYNNEI. The CDR3 is 15 residues long. Written as DNA, the CDR3 is TGTGCCAGCAGTGGGGGGGGACTAGCTCTAGATACGCAGTATTTT. Residues: CASSGGGLALDTQYF.

This chain joins TRBV24-1 and TRBJ1-5, with 9 bases identical to TRBD1. Germline V CDR1 and CDR2: KGHDR, SFDVKD. With 4 bases clipped from V and 6 bases from J, the junction kept 18 bases outside the gene matches. The CDR3 is 19 residues long. CDR3 coding DNA: TGTGCCACCAGTGACAACCCTACACATGGACAGGGGATCGTTCAGCCCCAGCATTTT. The encoded protein is CATSDNPTHGQGIVQPQHF.